A single sample is the source of the 18 T cell receptor beta chains below, sequenced in a study of T cells in localized non-small cell lung cancer. Sequencing used immunoSEQ multiplex PCR; TCRdb keeps in-frame clones, though not all of them. The profile shows approximately 25,000 clones, about nine tenths of them singletons. This specimen consisted of peripheral blood, obtained before any cancer treatment. The source of these receptors is a woman aged 40-69 years with stage I lung adenocarcinoma.

The chain is built from TRBV19 and TRBJ2-7; D gene ambiguous. The CDR3 consists of 12 residues. CDR1 is LNHDA and CDR2 is SQIVND in the germline V gene (reference sequence). Trimming shortened V by 4 bases and J by 3 bases, and 7 bases separated the two germline ends. The CDR3 sequence: CASSTDNYEQYF. In nucleotides, the CDR3 is TGTGCCAGTAGTACCGACAACTACGAGCAGTACTTC.

V gene TRBV5-1 combines with J gene TRBJ2-7, with 8 bases fitting TRBD1. Germline loops: CDR1 SGHRS, CDR2 YFSETQ. The CDR3 consists of 14 residues. The trim removed 4 bases at V and 7 bases at J, leaving 10 bases unmatched. As DNA, the CDR3 is TGCGCCAGCAGCGGGCCCCAGGGGGCTGGGGAGCAGTACTTC. It is translated as CASSGPQGAGEQYF.

Written as DNA, the CDR3 is TGTGCCAGCTCACCACCAGGCGGAAACTATGGCTACACCTTC. It is translated as CASSPPGGNYGYTF. The chain employs TRBV18 and TRBJ1-2; no firm D call. The CDR3 extends over 14 amino acids. Per the germline V gene, CDR1 is KGHSH and CDR2 is LQKENI. The ends were cut back, 0 bases at V and 2 bases at J, with 7 bases in the middle.

The chain joins TRBV9 to TRBJ2-7; 11 nucleotides match TRBD2. The CDR3 runs to 16 residues. Germline V gene lookup returns CDR1 SGDLS and CDR2 YYNGEE. Unmatched junction bases numbered 8, after V lost 0 bases and J lost 6 bases. CDR3 protein: CASSVGILAGVFEQYF. In nucleotides, the CDR3 is TGTGCCAGCAGCGTAGGGATACTAGCGGGAGTTTTCGAGCAGTACTTC. The full variable domain, completed using reference TRBV9 and TRBJ2-7, is DSGVTQTPKHLITATGQRVTLRCSPRSGDLSVYWYQQSLDQGLQFLIQYYNGEERAKGNILERFSAQQFPDLHSELNLSSLELGDSALYFCASSVGILAGVFEQYFGPGTRLTVT.

V and J are TRBV28 and TRBJ2-1; D is undetermined. Germline V gene sequence: CDR1 MDHEN, CDR2 SYDVKM. The CDR3 contains 15 residues. V was clipped by 8 bases and J by 9 bases, with 23 bases between them. CDR3 sequence: CASLPGSEGSGEQFF. The DNA for the CDR3 is TGTGCCAGCCTCCCCGGGTCGGAAGGGTCCGGTGAGCAGTTCTTC.

The V and J genes are TRBV12-2 and TRBJ2-3. TRBV12-2 counts as a pseudogene. This CDR3 region has 16 residues. The CDR3 DNA follows: TGTGCAAGTCGCATACCCTACGGCAGAATCACAGATACGCAGTATTTT. Amino acids: CASRIPYGRITDTQYF.

V gene TRBV7-9 combines with J gene TRBJ2-1; a weak D match, TRBD2 (6 bases). With 6 bases removed from V and 0 bases from J, the gap between germline ends came to 12 bases. Germline CDR1 reads SEHNR; CDR2 reads FQNEAQ (reference sequence). The CDR3 spans 15 residues. CDR3: CASRGLLTSYNEQFF. The CDR3 region has the DNA TGTGCCAGCAGGGGACTCCTAACCTCCTACAATGAGCAGTTCTTC. Filled out from reference TRBV7-9 and TRBJ2-1, the complete variable domain reads DTGVSQNPRHKITKRGQNVTFRCDPISEHNRLYWYRQTLGQGPEFLTYFQNEAQLEKSRLLSDRFSAERPKGSFSTLEIQRTEQGDSAMYLCASRGLLTSYNEQFFGPGTRLTVL.

The genes are TRBV6-4 and TRBJ2-2; D remains unclear. This CDR3 is built from 14 residues. Trimming removed 0 bases from V and 4 bases from J, with 6 bases in between. Germline V gives CDR1 MRHNA, CDR2 SNTAGT. CDR3: CASSDSGRTGELFF. DNA for the CDR3: TGTGCCAGCAGTGACTCCGGTCGCACCGGGGAGCTGTTTTTT.

The CDR3: CASSPPLFTDTQYF. In nucleotides, the CDR3 is TGCGCCAGCAGCCCTCCCCTCTTCACAGATACGCAGTATTTT. The genes are TRBV4-1 and TRBJ2-3; D unclear. The V gene lost 4 bases and the J gene lost 2 bases, with 10 bases spanning the gap. Germline V lookup: CDR1 MGHRA, CDR2 YSYEKL. The CDR3 extends over 14 amino acids.

This rearrangement joins TRBV13 to TRBJ2-7, with D possibly being TRBD2 (7 bases). Germline CDR1 and CDR2: PRHDT and FYEKMQ (reference sequence). The CDR3 covers 16 residues. V lost 5 bases and J 2 bases, leaving 19 bases between the germline ends. The CDR3 nucleotides are TGTGCCAGCAGCCACGAAGGGGGGGGGAAGACCTACGAGCAGTACTTC. Its protein is CASSHEGGGKTYEQYF.

This chain uses TRBV19 with TRBJ2-5; TRBD2 matches 7 bases. The germline CDR1 and CDR2 sequences are LNHDA and SQIVND (reference sequence). This CDR3 has 19 residues. V was clipped by 8 bases and J by 4 bases; unmatched bases: 25. The CDR3, as DNA: TGTGCCAGTTCTTCCGGGTCGGGACTACCAGGGATTGGGGGAGAGACCCAGTACTTC. It is translated as CASSSGSGLPGIGGETQYF.

V gene TRBV11-2 combines with J gene TRBJ2-1; 7 bases map to TRBD2. The CDR3 has 16 amino acids. The junction had 10 bases not matched to a gene; V was cut back by 3 bases and J by 5 bases. CDR1 is SGHAT and CDR2 is FQNNGV in the germline V gene. The CDR3 DNA reads TGTGCCAGCAGCTTCATGGTCGCTAGCGGCGACAATGAGCAGTTCTTC. Translating it yields CASSFMVASGDNEQFF.

The chain uses TRBV11-3 and TRBJ2-1, with 8 bases lining up with TRBD1. The CDR3 length is 14 residues. Germline CDR1 and CDR2: SGHNT and YENEEA. J was trimmed by 6 bases and V by 5 bases; bases with no gene match: 6. The CDR3 coding sequence is TGTGCCAGCAGCCCATGGACAGGGAGCAATGAGCAGTTCTTC. This codes for CASSPWTGSNEQFF.

V gene TRBV27 combines with J gene TRBJ2-7, with D possibly matching TRBD2 (6 bases). Between the trimmed V and J ends, which lost 5 bases and 6 bases, there was a span of 14 bases. CDR1 MNHEY and CDR2 SMNVEV come from the germline V gene (reference sequence). The CDR3 has 13 amino acids. The CDR3 reads CASSTYREPEQYF. DNA for the CDR3: TGTGCCAGCAGTACTTACCGGGAGCCCGAGCAGTACTTC.

The chain employs TRBV7-9 and TRBJ2-7; TRBD2 agrees at 7 bases. Germline V gene lookup returns CDR1 SEHNR and CDR2 FQNEAQ (reference sequence). The CDR3 spans 15 residues. After removal of 5 bases from V and 4 bases from J, the junction contained 11 bases not matched to a gene. The CDR3 reads CASSPRLAPSYEQYF. In DNA, the CDR3 is TGTGCCAGCAGCCCCAGACTAGCACCGTCGTACGAGCAGTACTTC.

The CDR3 sequence: CASSLGGGWVGEQYF. The CDR3 nucleotides are TGTGCCAGCAGCTTAGGCGGTGGATGGGTGGGCGAGCAGTACTTC. The V call is TRBV11-3, the J call TRBJ2-7; no reliable D call. Germline V gene lookup returns CDR1 SGHNT and CDR2 YENEEA. Trimming cost V 1 base and J 6 bases, with 16 bases left between them. The CDR3 totals 15 residues.

This chain uses TRBV5-1 with TRBJ2-7; D is undetermined. The germline V gene encodes CDR1 SGHRS and CDR2 YFSETQ. Trimming removed 3 bases from V and 4 bases from J, with 11 bases in between. The CDR3 length is 13 residues. The CDR3 is CASSYDKLYEQYF. DNA of the CDR3: TGCGCCAGCAGCTATGACAAGTTGTACGAGCAGTACTTC. Full variable domain (remainder filled in from reference TRBV5-1 and TRBJ2-7): KAGVTQTPRYLIKTRGQQVTLSCSPISGHRSVSWYQQTPGQGLQFLFEYFSETQRNKGNFPGRFSGRQFSNSRSEMNVSTLELGDSALYLCASSYDKLYEQYFGPGTRLTVT.

J is TRBJ2-6 and V is TRBV6-4; D gene unclear. The CDR3 is made up of 18 amino acids. V gave up 4 bases and J gave up 5 bases, with 21 bases separating them. Germline lookup yields CDR1 MRHNA and CDR2 SNTAGT. CDR3 coding DNA: TGTGCCAGCAGTGTGGGCCGCTCACGACAAAGTCGGGCCAACGTCCTGACTTTC. Residues: CASSVGRSRQSRANVLTF.